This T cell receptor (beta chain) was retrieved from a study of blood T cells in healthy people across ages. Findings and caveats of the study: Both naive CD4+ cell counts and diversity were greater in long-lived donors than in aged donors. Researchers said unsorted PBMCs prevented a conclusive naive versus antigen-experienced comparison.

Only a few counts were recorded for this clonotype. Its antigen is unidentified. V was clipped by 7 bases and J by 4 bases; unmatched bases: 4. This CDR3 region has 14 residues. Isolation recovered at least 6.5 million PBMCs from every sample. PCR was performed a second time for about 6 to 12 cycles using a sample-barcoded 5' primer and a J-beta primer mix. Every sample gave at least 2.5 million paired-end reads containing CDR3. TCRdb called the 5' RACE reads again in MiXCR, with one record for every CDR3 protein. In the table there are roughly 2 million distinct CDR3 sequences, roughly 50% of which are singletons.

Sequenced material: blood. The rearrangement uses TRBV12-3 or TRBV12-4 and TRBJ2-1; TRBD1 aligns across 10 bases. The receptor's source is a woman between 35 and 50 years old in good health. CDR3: CASTRDRGYNEQFF. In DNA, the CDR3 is TGTGCCAGCACCCGGGACAGGGGTTACAATGAGCAGTTCTTC.